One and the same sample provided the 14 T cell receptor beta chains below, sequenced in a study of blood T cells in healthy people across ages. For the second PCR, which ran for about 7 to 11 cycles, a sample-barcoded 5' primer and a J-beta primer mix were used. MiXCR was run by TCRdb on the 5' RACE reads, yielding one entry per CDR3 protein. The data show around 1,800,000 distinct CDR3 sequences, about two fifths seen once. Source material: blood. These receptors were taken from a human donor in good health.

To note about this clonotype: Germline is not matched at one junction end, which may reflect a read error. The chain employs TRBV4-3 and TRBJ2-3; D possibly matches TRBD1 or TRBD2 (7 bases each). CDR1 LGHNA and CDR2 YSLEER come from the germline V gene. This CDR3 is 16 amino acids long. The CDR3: CASSLWTGGGTHTQYF. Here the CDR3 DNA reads TGCGCCAGCAGCCTCTGGACAGGCGGGGGCACACATACGCAGTATTTT.

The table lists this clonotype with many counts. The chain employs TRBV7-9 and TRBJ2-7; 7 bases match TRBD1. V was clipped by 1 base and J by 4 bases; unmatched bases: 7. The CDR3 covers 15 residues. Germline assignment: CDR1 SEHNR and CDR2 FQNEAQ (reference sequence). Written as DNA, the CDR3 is TGTGCCAGCAGCTTAGATCGGGCCAGGGGGTACGAGCAGTACTTC. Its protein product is CASSLDRARGYEQYF.

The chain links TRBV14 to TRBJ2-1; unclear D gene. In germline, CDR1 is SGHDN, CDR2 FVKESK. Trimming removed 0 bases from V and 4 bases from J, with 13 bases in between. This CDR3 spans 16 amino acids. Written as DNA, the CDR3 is TGTGCCAGCAGCCAAGATCAGCTTCGATTTTACAATGAGCAGTTCTTC. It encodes CASSQDQLRFYNEQFF.

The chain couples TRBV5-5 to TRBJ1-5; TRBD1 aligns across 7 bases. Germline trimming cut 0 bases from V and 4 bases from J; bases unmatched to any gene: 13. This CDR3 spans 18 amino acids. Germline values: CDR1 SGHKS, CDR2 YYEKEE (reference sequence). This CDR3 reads CASSLASTGHLPNQPQHF. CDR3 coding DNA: TGTGCCAGCAGCTTGGCTTCGACAGGGCACTTGCCTAATCAGCCCCAGCATTTT. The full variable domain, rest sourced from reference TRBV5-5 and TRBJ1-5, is DAGVTQSPTHLIKTRGQQVTLRCSPISGHKSVSWYQQVLGQGPQFIFQYYEKEERGRGNFPDRFSARQFPNYSSELNVNALLLGDSALYLCASSLASTGHLPNQPQHFGDGTRLSIL.

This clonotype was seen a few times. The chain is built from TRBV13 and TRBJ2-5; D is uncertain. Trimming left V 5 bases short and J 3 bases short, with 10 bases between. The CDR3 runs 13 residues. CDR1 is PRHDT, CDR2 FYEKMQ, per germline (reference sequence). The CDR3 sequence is CASSTRYEETQYF. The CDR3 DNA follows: TGTGCCAGCAGCACGCGATACGAAGAGACCCAGTACTTC.

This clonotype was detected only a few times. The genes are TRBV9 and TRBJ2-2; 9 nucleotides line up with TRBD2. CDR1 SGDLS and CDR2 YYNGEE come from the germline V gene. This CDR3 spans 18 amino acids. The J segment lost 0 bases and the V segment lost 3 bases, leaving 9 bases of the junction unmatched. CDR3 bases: TGTGCCAGCAGCGGCGGAAAGCGGGGGGTTACGAACACCGGGGAGCTGTTTTTT. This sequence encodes CASSGGKRGVTNTGELFF.

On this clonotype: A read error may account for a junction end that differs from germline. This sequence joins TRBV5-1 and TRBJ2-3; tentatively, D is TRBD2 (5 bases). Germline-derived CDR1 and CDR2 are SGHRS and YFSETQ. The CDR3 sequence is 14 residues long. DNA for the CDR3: TGCGCCAGCAACTTGAGGGCAGGCACAGATACGCAGTATTTT. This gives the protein CASNLRAGTDTQYF.

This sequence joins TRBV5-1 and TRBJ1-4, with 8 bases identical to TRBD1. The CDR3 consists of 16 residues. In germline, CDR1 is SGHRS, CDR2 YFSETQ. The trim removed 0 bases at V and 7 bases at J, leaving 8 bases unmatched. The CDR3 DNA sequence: TGCGCCAGCAGCTTGGGGACAGGGCCTCGGAGTGAAAAACTGTTTTTT. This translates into CASSLGTGPRSEKLFF.

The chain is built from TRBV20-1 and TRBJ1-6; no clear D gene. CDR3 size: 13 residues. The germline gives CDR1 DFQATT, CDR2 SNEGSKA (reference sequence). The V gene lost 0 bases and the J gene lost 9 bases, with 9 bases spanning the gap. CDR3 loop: CSARDPGSSPLHF. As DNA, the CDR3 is TGCAGTGCTAGAGATCCGGGTAGTTCACCCCTCCACTTT.

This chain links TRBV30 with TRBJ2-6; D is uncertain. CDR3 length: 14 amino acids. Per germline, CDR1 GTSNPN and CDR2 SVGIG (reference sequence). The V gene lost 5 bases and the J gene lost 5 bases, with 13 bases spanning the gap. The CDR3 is CAWSPGHRANVLTF. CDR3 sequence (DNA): TGTGCCTGGTCTCCGGGCCACCGGGCCAACGTCCTGACTTTC.

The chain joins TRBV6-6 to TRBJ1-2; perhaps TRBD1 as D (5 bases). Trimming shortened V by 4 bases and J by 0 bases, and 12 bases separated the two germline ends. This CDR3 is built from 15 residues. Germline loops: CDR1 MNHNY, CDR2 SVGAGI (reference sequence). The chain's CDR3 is CASSLGLSPNYGYTF. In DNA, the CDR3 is TGTGCCAGCAGTTTGGGGCTTTCCCCTAACTATGGCTACACCTTC.

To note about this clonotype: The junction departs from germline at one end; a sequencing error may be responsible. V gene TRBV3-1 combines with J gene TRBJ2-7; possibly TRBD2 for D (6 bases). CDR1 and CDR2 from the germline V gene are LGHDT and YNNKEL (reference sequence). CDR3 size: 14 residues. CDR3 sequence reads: CASSGQDGGYEQYF. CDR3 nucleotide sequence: TGTGCTAGCAGCGGGCAAGATGGGGGCTACGAGCAGTACTTC.

The CDR3 region has the DNA TGTGCCAGCAGTTTAGGAGGGGACAGGGGCTATGGCTACACCTTC. Protein product: CASSLGGDRGYGYTF. The chain has TRBV28 and TRBJ1-2; 10 bases are shared with TRBD1. The trim removed 2 bases at V and 4 bases at J, leaving 4 bases unmatched. The CDR3 runs 15 residues. Germline V lookup: CDR1 MDHEN, CDR2 SYDVKM.

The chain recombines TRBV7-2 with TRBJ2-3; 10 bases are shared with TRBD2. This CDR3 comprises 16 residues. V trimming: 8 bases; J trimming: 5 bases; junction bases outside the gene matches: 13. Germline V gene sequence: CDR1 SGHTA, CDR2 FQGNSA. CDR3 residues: CASQRVLAGVGDTQYF. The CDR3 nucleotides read TGTGCCAGCCAGCGGGTCCTAGCGGGGGTCGGAGATACGCAGTATTTT.